The clone carrying this T cell receptor beta chain was counted between two and nine times. The CDR3 extends over 13 amino acids. Looked up from germline, CDR1 is ENHRY and CDR2 is SYGVKD. V shed 9 bases and J shed 6 bases, with 18 bases lying between them. This record comes from a study of shared clonotypes between healthy human individuals. Clones were sequenced by immunoSEQ multiplex PCR, and TCRdb holds only the in-frame ones, with some missing. The table lists hundreds of thousands of clones, about 74% of them singletons, with under 13% in the top ten. This receptor was obtained from a man under 40 in good health. The chain joins TRBV10-3 to TRBJ2-7; D possibly matches TRBD1 or TRBD2 (5 bases each). Sequencing was performed on memory CD4+ T cells sorted from blood. Subset: CD45RA-negative fraction. CDR3 residues: CAITGTQGGEQYF. The CDR3 DNA follows: TGTGCCATTACCGGGACCCAGGGCGGCGAGCAGTACTTC.